The 13 T cell receptor beta chains given below trace back to one sample, sequenced in a study of T cell repertoires in cytomegalovirus infection. For these TCRs, the target antigens are not known. TCRdb analysed the reads with MiXCR anew, one entry per CDR3 protein. The sample gives around 500,000 distinct CDR3 sequences, approximately 42% of which show up once; 35% to 50% is in the top ten. The material sequenced was cultured PBMCs, taken from culture after CMV antigen stimulation. The receptors here all came from a human donor in good health (CMV status not recorded). Some clones in this sample may be carry-over from other donors' samples.

This chain connects TRBV6-6 to TRBJ2-1; D is uncertain. Germline assignment: CDR1 MNHNY and CDR2 SVGAGI (reference sequence). CDR3 size: 11 residues. V lost 0 bases and J lost 15, with 9 bases in between. The CDR3 sequence is CASSYSGVWFF. CDR3 in DNA: TGTGCCAGCAGTTACTCGGGTGTCTGGTTCTTC.

This chain joins TRBV7-2 and TRBJ2-1, with TRBD2 matching 8 bases. Germline CDR1 is SGHTA and CDR2 is FQGNSA. The CDR3 covers 15 residues. The V segment lost 5 bases and the J segment 7 bases; nucleotides outside the gene matches: 10. The CDR3 here is CASSRPGGGGNEQFF. The CDR3 region has the DNA TGTGCCAGCAGCCGCCCCGGGGGGGGGGGAAATGAGCAGTTCTTC.

This clonotype was seen a few times. This chain connects TRBV6-5 to TRBJ1-1; D ambiguous. The CDR3 length is 16 residues. Germline V lookup: CDR1 MNHEY, CDR2 SVGAGI. V dropped 2 bases and J dropped 0 bases, with 13 bases sitting between them. CDR3 region: CASSYGKLGVNTEAFF. In DNA, the CDR3 is TGTGCCAGCAGTTACGGGAAGCTCGGGGTGAACACTGAAGCTTTCTTT.

This sequence joins TRBV5-6 and TRBJ2-7; 7 bases map to TRBD2. V lost 4 bases to trimming and J lost 1 base; unmatched junction nucleotides: 8. The CDR3 extends over 15 amino acids. In germline, CDR1 is SGHDT, CDR2 YYEEEE. The CDR3 is CASSVQRGPSYEQYF. The DNA of the CDR3 is TGTGCCAGCAGCGTACAGCGGGGCCCATCCTACGAGCAGTACTTC.

The rearrangement uses TRBV28 and TRBJ1-4; no clear D gene. V was shortened by 5 bases and J by 4 bases, with 17 bases between the two germline ends. CDR1 is MDHEN and CDR2 is SYDVKM in the germline V gene. This CDR3 region has 16 residues. This CDR3 is CASSPISGLGNEKLFF. DNA of the CDR3: TGTGCCAGCAGTCCGATATCAGGACTGGGTAATGAAAAACTGTTTTTT.

The chain couples TRBV28 to TRBJ2-1; tentatively, D is TRBD1 or TRBD2 (6 bases each). The CDR3 loop spans 16 amino acids. Trimming removed 5 bases from V and 9 bases from J, with 23 bases in between. Germline CDR1 and CDR2: MDHEN and SYDVKM. CDR3 nucleotides: TGTGCCAGCAGTCCCCCTGGGACTCAGGGGTACGGTGAGCAGTTCTTC. Amino acid sequence: CASSPPGTQGYGEQFF.

This sequence joins TRBV12-3 or TRBV12-4 and TRBJ1-5; 8 bases fit TRBD1. Trimming cost V 6 bases and J 2 bases; bases outside gene matches: 3. CDR3 length equals 14 residues. Written as DNA, the CDR3 is TGTGCCAGCAGACAGGGGGGTGGCAATCAGCCCCAGCATTTT. Amino acids: CASRQGGGNQPQHF.

The chain joins TRBV6-2 or TRBV6-3 to TRBJ2-3; 8 bases are shared with TRBD1. V dropped 2 bases and J dropped 2; count of bases not matched to a gene: 6. The CDR3 runs to 16 residues. CDR1 is MNHEY and CDR2 is SVGEGT in the germline V gene. In nucleotides, the CDR3 is TGTGCCAGCAGTTACCCCGGCAGGGGGCCCACAGATACGCAGTATTTT. Amino acid sequence: CASSYPGRGPTDTQYF.

For the CDR3, the DNA is TGCAGTGCTCGCCTTCCGTTTTCGGGGGACACCGGGGAGCTGTTTTTT. This sequence encodes CSARLPFSGDTGELFF. This chain uses TRBV20-1 with TRBJ2-2; tentative D call: TRBD2 (6 bases). This CDR3 contains 16 residues. Germline V CDR1 and CDR2: DFQATT, SNEGSKA (reference sequence). The V end lost 5 bases, the J end lost 3 bases, and 19 bases lay between the germline ends.

Only one count was recorded for this clonotype. The rearrangement links TRBV24-1 to TRBJ1-4, with TRBD1 matching over 7 bases. The CDR3 consists of 15 residues. The germline V gene has CDR1 KGHDR and CDR2 SFDVKD. J lost 8 bases, V lost 2 bases, and 7 bases had no gene match. CDR3 region: CATSDSRGGNEKLFF. As DNA, the CDR3 is TGTGCCACCAGTGATTCCAGGGGGGGTAACGAAAAACTGTTTTTT.

The chain has TRBV20-1 and TRBJ2-1, with a tentative D call TRBD1 (6 bases). CDR1 DFQATT and CDR2 SNEGSKA come from the germline V gene (reference sequence). This CDR3 spans 16 amino acids. Trimming left V 1 base short and J 0 bases short, with 13 bases between. CDR3 sequence: CSARVPRQVSYNEQFF. CDR3 nucleotides: TGCAGTGCTAGAGTCCCACGACAGGTCTCCTACAATGAGCAGTTCTTC.

This clonotype came up a few times. The chain links TRBV6-2 or TRBV6-3 to TRBJ2-3; 9 bases align to TRBD2. CDR3 length: 20 amino acids. Germline CDR1 MNHEY, CDR2 SVGEGT. V gave up 7 bases and J gave up 2 bases; unmatched junction bases: 22. The CDR3 is CASILATSGSASDHTDTQYF. The DNA for the CDR3 is TGTGCCAGCATCCTAGCGACTAGCGGTTCTGCTTCCGACCACACAGATACGCAGTATTTT.

This clonotype was recorded a few times. The chain carries TRBV7-9 and TRBJ1-1, with no clear D. The CDR3 is 12 amino acids. The V gene lost 5 bases and the J gene lost 3 bases, with 7 bases spanning the gap. In germline, CDR1 is SEHNR, CDR2 FQNEAQ (reference sequence). CDR3 sequence (DNA): TGTGCCAGCAGCCACCGGGACACTGAAGCTTTCTTT. Translating gives CASSHRDTEAFF. The variable domain in full, with the rest retrieved from reference TRBV7-9 and TRBJ1-1, is DTGVSQNPRHKITKRGQNVTFRCDPISEHNRLYWYRQTLGQGPEFLTYFQNEAQLEKSRLLSDRFSAERPKGSFSTLEIQRTEQGDSAMYLCASSHRDTEAFFGQGTRLTVV.